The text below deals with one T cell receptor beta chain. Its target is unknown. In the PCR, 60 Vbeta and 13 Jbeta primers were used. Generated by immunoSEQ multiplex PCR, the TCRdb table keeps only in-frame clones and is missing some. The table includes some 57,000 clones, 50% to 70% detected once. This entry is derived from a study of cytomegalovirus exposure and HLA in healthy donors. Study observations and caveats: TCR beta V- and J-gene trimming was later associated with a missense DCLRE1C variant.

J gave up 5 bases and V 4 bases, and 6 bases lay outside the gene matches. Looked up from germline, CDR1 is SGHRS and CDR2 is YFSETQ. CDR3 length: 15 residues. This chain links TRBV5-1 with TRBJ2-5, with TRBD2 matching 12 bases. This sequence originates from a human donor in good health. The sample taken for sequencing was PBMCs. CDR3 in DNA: TGCGCCAGCAGCCCGCGGACTAGCGGGGACGAGACCCAGTACTTC. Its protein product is CASSPRTSGDETQYF.